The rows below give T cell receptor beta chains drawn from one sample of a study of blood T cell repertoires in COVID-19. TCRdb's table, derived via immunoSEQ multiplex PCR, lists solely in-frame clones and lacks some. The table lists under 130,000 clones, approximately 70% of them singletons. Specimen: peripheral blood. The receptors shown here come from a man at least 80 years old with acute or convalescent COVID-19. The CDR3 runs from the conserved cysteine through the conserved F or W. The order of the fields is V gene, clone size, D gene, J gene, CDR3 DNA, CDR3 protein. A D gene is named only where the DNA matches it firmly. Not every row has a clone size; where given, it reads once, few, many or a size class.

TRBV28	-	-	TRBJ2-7	TGTGCCAGCAGTTTTTCAGTTGGGAGAGACGAGCAGTACTTC	CASSFSVGRDEQYF
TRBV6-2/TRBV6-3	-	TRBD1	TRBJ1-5	TGTGCCAGCAGTTATTCGGGACAGACGAGTGGGCCCCAGCATTTT	CASSYSGQTSGPQHF
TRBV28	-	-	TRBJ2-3	TGTGCCAGCAGCACTAGGACAGATACGCAGTATTTT	CASSTRTDTQYF
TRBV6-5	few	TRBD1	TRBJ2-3	TGTGCCAGCAGTTACTGGCAGGGGGCGCACCCAGATACGCAGTATTTT	CASSYWQGAHPDTQYF
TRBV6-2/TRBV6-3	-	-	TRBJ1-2	TGTGCCAGCAGTTTTGCAGGGCAAGGCGGCTACACCTTC	CASSFAGQGGYTF
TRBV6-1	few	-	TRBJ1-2	TGTGCCAGCAGTGATCGGGTCGGCTACACCTTC	CASSDRVGYTF
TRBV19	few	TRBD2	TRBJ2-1	TGTGCCAGTAGCGCCGGGACTAGCGGGAGCGATGAGCAGTTCTTC	CASSAGTSGSDEQFF
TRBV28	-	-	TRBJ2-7	TGTGCCAGCAGTTTCGGGAGCGAGCAGTACTTC	CASSFGSEQYF
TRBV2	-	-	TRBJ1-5	TGTGCCAGCGGGCAGGGGCGAGTCAATCAGCCCCAGCATTTT	CASGQGRVNQPQHF
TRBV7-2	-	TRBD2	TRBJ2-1	TGTGCCAGCAGCTTAGGGGCTAGCGGGAGGATCCATGAGCAGTTCTTC	CASSLGASGRIHEQFF
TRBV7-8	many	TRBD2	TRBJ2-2	TGTGCCAGCATTCATTCTAGCGGGAGATCCGAGCTGTTTTTT	CASIHSSGRSELFF
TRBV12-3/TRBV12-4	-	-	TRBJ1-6	TGTGCCAGCAGTATCGCCAGAAATTCACCCCTCCACTTT	CASSIARNSPLHF
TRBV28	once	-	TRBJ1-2	TGTGCCAGCAGTCAGGGACTCTACACCTTC	CASSQGLYTF
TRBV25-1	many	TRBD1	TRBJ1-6	TGTGCCAGCGCCGACAGGGCAGGGAGATCACCCCTCCACTTT	CASADRAGRSPLHF
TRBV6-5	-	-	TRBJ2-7	TGTGCCAGCGGCTCAAACGAGCAGTACTTC	CASGSNEQYF
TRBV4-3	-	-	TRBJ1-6	TGCGCCAGCAGCCAAGATCGACTTTTCATCGATTCACCCCTCCACTTT	CASSQDRLFIDSPLHF
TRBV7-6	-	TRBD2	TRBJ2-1	TGTGCCAGCAGCTTAGAGGTGGGACTAGCGGGACGGAATGAGCAGTTCTTC	CASSLEVGLAGRNEQFF
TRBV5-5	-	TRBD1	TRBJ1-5	TGTGCCAGCAGCTTCGGACAGGGCGACCAGCCCCAGCATTTT	CASSFGQGDQPQHF
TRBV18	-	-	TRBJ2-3	TGTGCCAGCTCACCTCCCGCAGATACGCAGTATTTT	CASSPPADTQYF
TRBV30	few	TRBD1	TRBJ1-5	TGTGCCTGGGACAGGGATTATCAGCCCCAGCATTTT	CAWDRDYQPQHF
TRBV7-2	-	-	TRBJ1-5	TGTGCCAGCAGTCCTCCGGGCATGTCGGGAATCCAGCCCCAGCATTTT	CASSPPGMSGIQPQHF
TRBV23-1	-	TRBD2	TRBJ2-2	TGCGCCAGCAGTCAATCGCTGACTAGCGGGAGGGAGGCGAACACCGGGGAGCTGTTTTTT	CASSQSLTSGREANTGELFF
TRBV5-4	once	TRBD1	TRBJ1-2	TGTGCCAGCAGCCCGGGACAGGCCGGAGGCTACACCTTC	CASSPGQAGGYTF
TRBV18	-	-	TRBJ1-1	TGTGCCAGCTCACCAGGGACTACGAACACTGAAGCTTTCTTT	CASSPGTTNTEAFF
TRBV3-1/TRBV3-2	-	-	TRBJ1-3	TGTGCCAGCAGCCATAACTCTGGAAACACCATATATTTT	CASSHNSGNTIYF
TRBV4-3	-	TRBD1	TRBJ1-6	TGCGCCAGCAGCTCTCAGGGGGTCGGTTATTCACCCCTCCACTTT	CASSSQGVGYSPLHF
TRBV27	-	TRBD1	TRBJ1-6	TGTGCCAGCAGTCACAGGGGAGATTCACCCCTCCACTTT	CASSHRGDSPLHF
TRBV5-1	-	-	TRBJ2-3	TGCGCCAGCAGCTTCAAGAGGGAGGCAGATACGCAGTATTTT	CASSFKREADTQYF
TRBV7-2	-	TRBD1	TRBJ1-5	TGTGCCAGCAGCTTAGGACAGGGGAACAATCAGCCCCAGCATTTT	CASSLGQGNNQPQHF
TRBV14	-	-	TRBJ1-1	TGTGCCAGCAGCCAAGAGCCACAGGGTTCGGAAGCTTTCTTT	CASSQEPQGSEAFF
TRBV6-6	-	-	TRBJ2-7	TGTGCCAGCAGTTACTCGACAGCCGAGCAGTACTTC	CASSYSTAEQYF
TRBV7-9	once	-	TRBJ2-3	TGTGCCAGCAGTCCGGCGGGCCCAGATACGCAGTATTTT	CASSPAGPDTQYF
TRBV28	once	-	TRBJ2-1	TGTGCCAGCAGTACCTCGAGACTAGGCTATGAGCAGTTCTTC	CASSTSRLGYEQFF
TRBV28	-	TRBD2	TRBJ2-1	TGTGCCAGCAGTTTATTAGGAGGGGCCGGGACTAGCGGGAGGGGGGAGTTCTTC	CASSLLGGAGTSGRGEFF
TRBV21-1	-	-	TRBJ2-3	TGTGCCAGCAGGAAAAGGACTAGCGGATGGGTCTGTACGCAGTATTTT	CASRKRTSGWVCTQYF
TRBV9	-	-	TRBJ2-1	TGTGCCAGCAGCGTAGGGGGGCCGAGTGGAGAGCAGTTCTTC	CASSVGGPSGEQFF
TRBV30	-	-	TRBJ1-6	TGTGCCTGGAGTGTTTTGGAGTCACCCCTCCACTTT	CAWSVLESPLHF
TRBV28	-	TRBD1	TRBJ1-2	TGTGCCAGCAGCCCTCCGGGACAGACTTATGGCTACACCTTC	CASSPPGQTYGYTF
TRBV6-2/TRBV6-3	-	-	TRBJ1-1	TGTGCCAGCAGTTACCCGGTCGTTGAAGCTTTCTTT	CASSYPVVEAFF
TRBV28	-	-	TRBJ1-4	TGTGCCAGCAGTCTTGACAGACCAACTAATGAAAAACTGTTTTTT	CASSLDRPTNEKLFF
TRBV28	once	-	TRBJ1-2	TGTGCCAGCACCCCTGGGGTCACAGGTGGGGGCTACACCTTC	CASTPGVTGGGYTF
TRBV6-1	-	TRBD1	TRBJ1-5	TGTGCCAGCAGTGACACCTCGGGACAGGGCCGTTGGTGGCCCCAGCATTTT	CASSDTSGQGRWWPQHF
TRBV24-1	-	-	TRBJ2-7	TGTGCCACCAGTGATGGGGGACAAGCCTACGAGCAGTACTTC	CATSDGGQAYEQYF
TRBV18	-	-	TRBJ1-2	TGTGCCAGCTCACACGGGAAAGACTATGGCTACACCTTC	CASSHGKDYGYTF
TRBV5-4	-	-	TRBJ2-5	TGTGCCAGCAGCTTCGACTACCGGGGGGAGACCCAGTACTTC	CASSFDYRGETQYF
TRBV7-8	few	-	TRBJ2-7	TGTGCCAGCAGTCCCAGCCCGGGGAGGGAGCAGTACTTC	CASSPSPGREQYF
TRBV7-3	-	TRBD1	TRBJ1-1	TGTGCCAGCCGCGGACAGGGCAACACTGAAGCTTTCTTT	CASRGQGNTEAFF
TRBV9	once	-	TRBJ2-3	TGTGCCAGCGAGAGGAGGTCCCTGGGGACAGATACGCAGTATTTT	CASERRSLGTDTQYF
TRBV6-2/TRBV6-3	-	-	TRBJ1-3	TGTGCCAGCAGCCCGGGAGGGATCAACTCTGGAAACACCATATATTTT	CASSPGGINSGNTIYF
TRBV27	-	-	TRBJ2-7	TGTGCCACCACGTCATCGACCCTCGGGAACGAGCAGTACTTC	CATTSSTLGNEQYF
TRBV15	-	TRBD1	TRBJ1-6	TGTGCCACCAGCAGGTCCCAGGGGGCGGATGGGGATTCACCCCTCCACTTT	CATSRSQGADGDSPLHF
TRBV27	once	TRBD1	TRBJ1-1	TGTGCCAGCAGTTTATCGACAGGGGGCACTGAAGCTTTCTTT	CASSLSTGGTEAFF
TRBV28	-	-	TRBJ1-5	TGTGCCAGCAGTTTCAACTCAGAGGTCCAGCCCCAGCATTTT	CASSFNSEVQPQHF
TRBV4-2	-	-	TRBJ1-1	TGTGCCAGCTCCCGAACGTCAGGGAAATTGTTTGCTTTCTTT	CASSRTSGKLFAFF